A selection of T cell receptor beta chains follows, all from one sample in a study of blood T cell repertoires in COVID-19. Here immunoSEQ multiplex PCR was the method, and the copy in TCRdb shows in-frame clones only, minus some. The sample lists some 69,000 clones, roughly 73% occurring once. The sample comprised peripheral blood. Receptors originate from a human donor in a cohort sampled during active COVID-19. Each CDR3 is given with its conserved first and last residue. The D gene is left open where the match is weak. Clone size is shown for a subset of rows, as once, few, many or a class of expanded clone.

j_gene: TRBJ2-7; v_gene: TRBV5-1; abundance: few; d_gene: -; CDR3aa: CASSFQGNAYEQYF; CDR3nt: TGCGCCAGCAGCTTTCAGGGGAACGCCTACGAGCAGTACTTC
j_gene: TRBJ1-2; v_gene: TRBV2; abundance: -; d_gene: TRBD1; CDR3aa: CASNQGADYGYTF; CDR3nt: TGTGCCAGCAACCAGGGGGCAGACTATGGCTACACCTTC
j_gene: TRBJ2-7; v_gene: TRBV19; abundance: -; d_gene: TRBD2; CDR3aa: CASSISLAGYEQYF; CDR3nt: TGTGCCAGTAGTATATCCCTAGCGGGTTACGAGCAGTACTTC
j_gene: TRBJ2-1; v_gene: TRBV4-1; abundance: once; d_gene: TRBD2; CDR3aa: CASRDAPAGGDNEQFF; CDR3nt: TGCGCCAGCAGGGACGCTCCGGCGGGAGGAGACAATGAGCAGTTCTTC
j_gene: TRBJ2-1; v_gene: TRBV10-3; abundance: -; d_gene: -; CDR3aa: CATHHGSGEQFF; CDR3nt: TGTGCCACCCACCATGGCTCGGGTGAGCAGTTCTTC
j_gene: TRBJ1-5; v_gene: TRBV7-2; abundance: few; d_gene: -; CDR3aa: CASSLVASSNQPQHF; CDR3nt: TGTGCCAGCAGCTTAGTCGCCAGTAGCAATCAGCCCCAGCATTTT
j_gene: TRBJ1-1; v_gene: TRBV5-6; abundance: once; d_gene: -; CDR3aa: CASSSEIYRAGAAFF; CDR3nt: TGTGCCAGCAGCTCCGAAATATACAGGGCTGGTGCGGCTTTCTTT
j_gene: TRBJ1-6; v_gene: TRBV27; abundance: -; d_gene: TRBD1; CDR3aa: CASRTHRTGGGNSPLHF; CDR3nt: TGTGCCAGCAGAACGCACCGGACAGGGGGCGGGAATTCACCCCTCCACTTT
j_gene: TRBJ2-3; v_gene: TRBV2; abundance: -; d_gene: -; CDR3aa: CAGVQGGGTDTQYF; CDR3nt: TGTGCCGGCGTACAGGGTGGAGGCACAGATACGCAGTATTTT
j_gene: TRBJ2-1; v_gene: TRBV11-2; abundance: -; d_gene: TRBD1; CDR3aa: CASSLAFRDRAVNEQFF; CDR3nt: TGTGCCAGCAGCTTAGCATTCCGGGACAGGGCCGTCAATGAGCAGTTCTTC
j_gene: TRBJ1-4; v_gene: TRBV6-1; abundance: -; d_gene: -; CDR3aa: CASSEGQGATPVNEKLFF; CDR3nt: TGTGCCAGCAGTGAAGGTCAGGGTGCGACTCCAGTTAATGAAAAACTGTTTTTT
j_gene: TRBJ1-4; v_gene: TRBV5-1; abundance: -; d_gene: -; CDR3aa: CASSLRGDTTNEKLFF; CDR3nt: TGCGCCAGCAGCTTGCGGGGGGATACAACTAATGAAAAACTGTTTTTT
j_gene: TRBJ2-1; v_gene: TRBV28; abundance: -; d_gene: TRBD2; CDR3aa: CASTSGLAGPYNEQFF; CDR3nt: TGTGCCAGCACCTCAGGACTAGCGGGGCCCTACAATGAGCAGTTCTTC
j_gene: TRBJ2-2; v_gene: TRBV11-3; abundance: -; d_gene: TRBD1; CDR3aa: CASSSTGTGNTGELFF; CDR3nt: TGTGCCAGCAGCTCCACCGGGACAGGGAACACCGGGGAGCTGTTTTTT
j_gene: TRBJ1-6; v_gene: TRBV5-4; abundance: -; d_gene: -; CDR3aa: CASSVDSNSPLHF; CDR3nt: TGTGCCAGCAGCGTCGACAGTAATTCACCCCTCCACTTT
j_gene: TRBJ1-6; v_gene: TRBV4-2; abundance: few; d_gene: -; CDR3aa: CASSQDRGLSPLHF; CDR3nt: TGTGCCAGCAGCCAAGACAGGGGTCTTTCACCCCTCCACTTT
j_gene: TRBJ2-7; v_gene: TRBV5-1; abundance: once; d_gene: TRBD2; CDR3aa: CASSFWTSESYEQYF; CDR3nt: TGCGCCAGCAGCTTTTGGACTAGCGAGTCCTACGAGCAGTACTTC
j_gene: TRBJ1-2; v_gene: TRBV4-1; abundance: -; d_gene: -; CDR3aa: CASSQASPGSAYGYTF; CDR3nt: TGCGCCAGCAGCCAAGCATCTCCAGGGTCGGCCTATGGCTACACCTTC
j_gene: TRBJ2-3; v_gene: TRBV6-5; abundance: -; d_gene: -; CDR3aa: CASVLLRDTQYF; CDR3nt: TGTGCCAGCGTCCTACTGAGGGATACGCAGTATTTT
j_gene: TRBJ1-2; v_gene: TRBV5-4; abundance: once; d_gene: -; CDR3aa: CASSSMAGIYGYTF; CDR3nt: TGTGCCAGCAGCTCCATGGCGGGAATCTATGGCTACACCTTC
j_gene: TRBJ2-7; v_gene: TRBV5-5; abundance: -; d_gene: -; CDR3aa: CASSLDLRNYEQYF; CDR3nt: TGTGCCAGCAGCTTGGATCTCAGGAACTACGAGCAGTACTTC
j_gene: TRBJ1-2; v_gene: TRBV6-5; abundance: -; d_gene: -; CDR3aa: CASSYSDTGGYTF; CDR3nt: TGTGCCAGCAGTTACTCGGACACTGGTGGCTACACCTTC
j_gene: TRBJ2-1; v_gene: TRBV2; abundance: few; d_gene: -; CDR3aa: CASGSESYNEQFF; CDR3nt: TGTGCCAGCGGTAGCGAGTCCTACAATGAGCAGTTCTTC
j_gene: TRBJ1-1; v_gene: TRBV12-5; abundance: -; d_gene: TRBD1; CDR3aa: CASGLGVQGTEAFF; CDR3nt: TGTGCTAGTGGTTTGGGCGTACAGGGGACTGAAGCTTTCTTT
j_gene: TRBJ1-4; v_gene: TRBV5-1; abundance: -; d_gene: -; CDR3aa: CASSRTATNEKLFF; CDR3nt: TGCGCCAGCAGCCGGACAGCAACTAATGAAAAACTGTTTTTT
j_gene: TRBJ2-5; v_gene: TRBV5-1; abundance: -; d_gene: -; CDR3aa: CASSLTRPQETQYF; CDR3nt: TGCGCCAGCAGCCTGACTAGGCCCCAAGAGACCCAGTACTTC
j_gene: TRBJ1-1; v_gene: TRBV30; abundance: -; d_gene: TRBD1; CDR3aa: CAWSVLQGAVAFF; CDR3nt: TGTGCCTGGAGTGTACTTCAGGGGGCGGTTGCTTTCTTT
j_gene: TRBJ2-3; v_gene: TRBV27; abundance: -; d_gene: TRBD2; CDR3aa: CASSLTSARTDTQYF; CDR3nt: TGTGCCAGCAGTCTAACTAGCGCCAGAACAGATACGCAGTATTTT
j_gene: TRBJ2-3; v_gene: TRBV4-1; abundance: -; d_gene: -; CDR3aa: CASSQVHETRVAVADTQYF; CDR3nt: TGCGCCAGCAGCCAAGTCCACGAGACTAGGGTGGCAGTGGCAGATACGCAGTATTTT
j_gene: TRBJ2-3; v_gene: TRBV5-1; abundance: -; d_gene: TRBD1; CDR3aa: CASSPRTGWGDTQYF; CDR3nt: TGCGCCAGCAGCCCCAGGACAGGGTGGGGAGATACGCAGTATTTT
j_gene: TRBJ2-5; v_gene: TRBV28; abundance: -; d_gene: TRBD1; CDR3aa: CASSSTGTGGRETQYF; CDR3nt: TGTGCCAGCAGTAGTACCGGGACAGGGGGTAGGGAGACCCAGTACTTC
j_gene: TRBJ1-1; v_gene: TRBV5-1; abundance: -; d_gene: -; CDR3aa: CASSFTGNTEAFF; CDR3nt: TGCGCCAGCAGCTTCACAGGGAACACTGAAGCTTTCTTT
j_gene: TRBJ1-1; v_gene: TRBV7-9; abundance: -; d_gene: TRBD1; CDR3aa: CASSLGDRDGTEAFF; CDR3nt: TGTGCCAGCAGCTTAGGGGACAGGGATGGGACTGAAGCTTTCTTT
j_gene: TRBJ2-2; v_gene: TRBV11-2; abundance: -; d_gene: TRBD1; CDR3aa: CASSFGQGRNTGELFF; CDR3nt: TGTGCCAGCAGCTTCGGACAGGGGAGAAACACCGGGGAGCTGTTTTTT
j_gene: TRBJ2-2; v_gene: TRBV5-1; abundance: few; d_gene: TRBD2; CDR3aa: CASSLGRAAGELFF; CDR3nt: TGCGCCAGCAGCCTTGGGAGGGCCGCCGGGGAGCTGTTTTTT
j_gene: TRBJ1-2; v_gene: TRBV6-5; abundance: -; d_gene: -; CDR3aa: CASSPPSGYGYTF; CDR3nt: TGTGCCAGCAGCCCCCCCTCAGGCTATGGCTACACCTTC
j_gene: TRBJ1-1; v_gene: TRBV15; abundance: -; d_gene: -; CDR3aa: CATSREFPEGTEAFF; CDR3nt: TGTGCCACCAGCAGAGAGTTCCCAGAGGGAACTGAAGCTTTCTTT
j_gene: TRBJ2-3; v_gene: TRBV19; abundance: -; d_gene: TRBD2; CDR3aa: CASRGLLAGVTDTQYF; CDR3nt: TGTGCCAGTAGGGGATTACTAGCGGGGGTCACAGATACGCAGTATTTT
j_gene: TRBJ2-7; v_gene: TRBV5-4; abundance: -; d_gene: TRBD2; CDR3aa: CASSSSLAGSYEQYF; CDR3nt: TGTGCCAGCAGCTCTTCTTTAGCGGGATCCTACGAGCAGTACTTC
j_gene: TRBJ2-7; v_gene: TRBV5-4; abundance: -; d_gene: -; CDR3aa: CASSFPMSYEQYF; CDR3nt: TGTGCCAGCAGCTTCCCTATGTCCTACGAGCAGTACTTC
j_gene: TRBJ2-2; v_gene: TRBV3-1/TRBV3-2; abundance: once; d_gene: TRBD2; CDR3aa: CASSQIAGTAGELFF; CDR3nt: TGTGCCAGCAGCCAAATAGCGGGAACCGCCGGGGAGCTGTTTTTT
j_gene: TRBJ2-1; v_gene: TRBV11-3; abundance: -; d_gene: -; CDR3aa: CASSLGSSRNEQFF; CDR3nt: TGTGCCAGCAGCTTAGGTTCTAGCAGAAATGAGCAGTTCTTC
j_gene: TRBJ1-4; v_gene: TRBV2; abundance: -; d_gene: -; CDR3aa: CASSERQRNEKLFF; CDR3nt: TGTGCCAGCAGTGAAAGACAGAGAAATGAAAAACTGTTTTTT
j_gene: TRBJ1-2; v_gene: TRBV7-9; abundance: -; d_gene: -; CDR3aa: CASSSSFASYGYTF; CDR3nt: TGTGCCAGCAGCTCCTCATTCGCGTCCTATGGCTACACCTTC
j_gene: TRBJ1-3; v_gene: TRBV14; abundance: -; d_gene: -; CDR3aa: CASSQEFPGLASGNTIYF; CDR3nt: TGTGCCAGCAGCCAAGAATTTCCGGGACTGGCCTCTGGAAACACCATATATTTT
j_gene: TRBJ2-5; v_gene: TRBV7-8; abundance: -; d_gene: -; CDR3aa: CASSLMVASETQYF; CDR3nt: TGTGCCAGCAGCTTAATGGTAGCCTCAGAGACCCAGTACTTC
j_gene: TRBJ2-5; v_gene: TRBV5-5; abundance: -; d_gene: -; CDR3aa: CASSFPGMGETQYF; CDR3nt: TGTGCCAGCAGCTTTCCAGGGATGGGGGAGACCCAGTACTTC
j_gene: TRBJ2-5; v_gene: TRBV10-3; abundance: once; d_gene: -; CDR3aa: CAISAREELWETQYF; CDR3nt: TGTGCCATCAGTGCCCGGGAAGAATTGTGGGAGACCCAGTACTTC
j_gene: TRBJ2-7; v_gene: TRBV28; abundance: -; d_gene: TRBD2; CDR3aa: CASSTSGRRYEQYF; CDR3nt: TGTGCCAGCTCCACTAGCGGGAGGCGCTACGAGCAGTACTTC
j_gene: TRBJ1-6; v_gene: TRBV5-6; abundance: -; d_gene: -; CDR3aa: CASSLGAGKNSPLHF; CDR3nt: TGTGCCAGCAGCTTAGGCGCAGGAAAAAATTCACCCCTCCACTTT
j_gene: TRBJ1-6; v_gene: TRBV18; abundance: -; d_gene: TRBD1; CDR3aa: CASSPTGSDNSPLHF; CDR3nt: TGTGCCAGCTCCCCGACAGGGTCTGATAATTCACCCCTCCACTTT
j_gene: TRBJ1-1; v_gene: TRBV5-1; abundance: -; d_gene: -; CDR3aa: CASSLSTGYTEAFF; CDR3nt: TGCGCCAGCAGCTTGAGTACAGGGTACACTGAAGCTTTCTTT
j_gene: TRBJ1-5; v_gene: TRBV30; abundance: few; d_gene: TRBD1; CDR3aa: CAWSISGGYQPQHF; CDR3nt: TGTGCCTGGAGCATATCAGGGGGCTATCAGCCCCAGCATTTT
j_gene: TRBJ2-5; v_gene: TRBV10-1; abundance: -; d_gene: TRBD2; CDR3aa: CASSEIAGGQETQYF; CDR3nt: TGCGCCAGCAGTGAAATCGCGGGAGGGCAAGAGACCCAGTACTTC
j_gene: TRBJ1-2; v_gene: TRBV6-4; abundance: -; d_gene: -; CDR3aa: CASSQGRAGSYGYTF; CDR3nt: TGTGCCAGCAGCCAAGGCAGGGCCGGATCCTATGGCTACACCTTC